A selection of T cell receptor beta chains follows, all from one sample in a study of cytomegalovirus exposure and HLA in healthy donors. Profiled with immunoSEQ multiplex PCR; TCRdb holds only in-frame clones, not every one. The sample lists more than 90,000 clones, just under 70% occurring once. The sequencing input was PBMCs. Receptors originate from a man aged 45-65 years in good health and CMV-seronegative. The CDR3 runs from the conserved cysteine through the conserved F or W. The D gene is left open where the match is weak. Rows give clone size only sometimes, using once, few, many, or a class for an expanded clone.

V: TRBV5-8
J: TRBJ1-5
D: .
size: few
CDR3: CASSFPRVKPQHF
DNA: TGTGCCAGCAGCTTTCCCCGAGTTAAGCCCCAGCATTTT

V: TRBV6-5
J: TRBJ1-2
D: TRBD1
size: .
CDR3: CASSQSDREGYTF
DNA: TGTGCCAGCAGTCAATCGGACAGGGAAGGCTACACCTTC

V: TRBV5-4
J: TRBJ2-5
D: TRBD1
size: .
CDR3: CASSWGQGLKETQYF
DNA: TGTGCCAGCAGCTGGGGACAGGGGTTAAAAGAGACCCAGTACTTC

V: TRBV18
J: TRBJ1-5
D: TRBD1
size: few
CDR3: CASSPPGQTGPYQPQHF
DNA: TGTGCCAGCTCACCACCCGGTCAGACAGGGCCCTATCAGCCCCAGCATTTT

V: TRBV29-1
J: TRBJ2-3
D: .
size: .
CDR3: CSGVIAGPSTDTQYF
DNA: TGCAGCGGAGTGATCGCGGGTCCTAGCACAGATACGCAGTATTTT

V: TRBV7-6
J: TRBJ2-1
D: .
size: .
CDR3: CASSSGTSYNEQFF
DNA: TGTGCCAGCAGCTCCGGGACTTCCTACAATGAGCAGTTCTTC

V: TRBV5-1
J: TRBJ1-5
D: TRBD1
size: .
CDR3: CASSPGTGGHNQPQHF
DNA: TGCGCCAGCAGCCCTGGGACAGGGGGGCACAATCAGCCCCAGCATTTT

V: TRBV28
J: TRBJ1-4
D: .
size: .
CDR3: CASTLGATRYEKLFF
DNA: TGTGCCAGCACCCTCGGAGCGACCAGATATGAAAAACTGTTTTTT

V: TRBV4-2
J: TRBJ1-5
D: .
size: .
CDR3: CASSQDPREFQPQHF
DNA: TGTGCCAGCAGCCAAGATCCGCGAGAGTTTCAGCCCCAGCATTTT

V: TRBV18
J: TRBJ2-3
D: .
size: .
CDR3: CASSPLLLRGGTDTQYF
DNA: TGTGCCAGCTCACCACTACTACTTAGAGGTGGCACAGATACGCAGTATTTT

V: TRBV7-2
J: TRBJ2-7
D: TRBD2
size: .
CDR3: CASTGGGTYEQYF
DNA: TGTGCCAGCACGGGGGGAGGGACCTACGAGCAGTACTTC

V: TRBV7-3
J: TRBJ2-3
D: TRBD2
size: once
CDR3: CASSFNGRGDTQYF
DNA: TGTGCCAGCAGCTTTAACGGGAGGGGAGATACGCAGTATTTT

V: TRBV9
J: TRBJ2-3
D: .
size: few
CDR3: CASSVGLYATDTQYF
DNA: TGTGCCAGCAGCGTCGGACTCTACGCCACAGATACGCAGTATTTT

V: TRBV7-2
J: TRBJ2-3
D: TRBD1
size: .
CDR3: CASSLVDRAVSDTQYF
DNA: TGTGCCAGCAGCTTAGTGGACAGGGCTGTTTCGGATACGCAGTATTTT

V: TRBV4-2
J: TRBJ2-1
D: .
size: many
CDR3: CASSQGPGEEQFF
DNA: TGTGCCAGCAGCCAAGGGCCGGGTGAGGAGCAGTTCTTC

V: TRBV5-1
J: TRBJ1-2
D: TRBD1
size: few
CDR3: CASSRLEGAVDYGYTF
DNA: TGCGCCAGCAGCCGTCTGGAGGGGGCGGTTGACTATGGCTACACCTTC

V: TRBV30
J: TRBJ1-1
D: TRBD1
size: .
CDR3: CAWGTATNTEAFF
DNA: TGTGCCTGGGGGACAGCTACGAACACTGAAGCTTTCTTT

V: TRBV30
J: TRBJ1-3
D: TRBD1
size: .
CDR3: CAWSLQGAFSGNTIYF
DNA: TGTGCCTGGAGTTTACAGGGGGCTTTTTCTGGAAACACCATATATTTT